This T cell receptor beta chain was identified during a study of STAT5B mutations in CD4+ large granular lymphocyte leukemia. TCRdb keeps only in-frame clones here, not all; method: immunoSEQ multiplex PCR. The sample includes around 35,000 clones, approximately 67% seen only once; the top ten take 1.5% to 2%. After removal of 0 bases from V and 4 bases from J, the junction contained 5 bases not matched to a gene. This CDR3 is 15 amino acids long. Germline V gene lookup returns CDR1 SQVTM and CDR2 ANQGSEA. The receptor's source is a human donor in good health. The sample taken for sequencing was CD4+ T cells from blood buffy coats. The chain is built from TRBV29-1 and TRBJ2-1, with 8 nucleotides matching TRBD2. CDR3 sequence (DNA): TGCAGCGTTGAAGATGCGGTAGCGGGGTACAATGAGCAGTTCTTC. It translates to CSVEDAVAGYNEQFF.